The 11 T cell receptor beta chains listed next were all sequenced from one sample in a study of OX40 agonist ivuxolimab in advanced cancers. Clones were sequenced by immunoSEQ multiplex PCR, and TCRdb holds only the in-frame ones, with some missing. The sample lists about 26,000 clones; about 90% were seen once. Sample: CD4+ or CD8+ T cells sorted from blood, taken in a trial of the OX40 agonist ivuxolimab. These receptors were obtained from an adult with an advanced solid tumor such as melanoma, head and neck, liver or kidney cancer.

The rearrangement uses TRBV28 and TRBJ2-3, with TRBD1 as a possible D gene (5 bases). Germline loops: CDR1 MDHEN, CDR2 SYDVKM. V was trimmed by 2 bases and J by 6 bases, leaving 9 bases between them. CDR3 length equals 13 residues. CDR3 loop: CASSLNRLDTQYF. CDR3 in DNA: TGTGCCAGCAGTTTAAACAGGCTTGATACGCAGTATTTT. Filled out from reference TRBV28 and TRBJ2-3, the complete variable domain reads DVKVTQSSRYLVKRTGEKVFLECVQDMDHENMFWYRQDPGLGLRLIYFSYDVKMKEKGDIPEGYSVSREKKERFSLILESASTNQTSMYLCASSLNRLDTQYFGPGTRLTVL.

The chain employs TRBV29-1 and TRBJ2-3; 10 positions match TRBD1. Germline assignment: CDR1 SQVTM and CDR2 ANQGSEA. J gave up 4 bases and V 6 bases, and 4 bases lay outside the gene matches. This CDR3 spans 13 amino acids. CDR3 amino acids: CSVDRGAPDTQYF. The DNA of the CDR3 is TGCAGCGTGGACAGGGGGGCTCCAGATACGCAGTATTTT.

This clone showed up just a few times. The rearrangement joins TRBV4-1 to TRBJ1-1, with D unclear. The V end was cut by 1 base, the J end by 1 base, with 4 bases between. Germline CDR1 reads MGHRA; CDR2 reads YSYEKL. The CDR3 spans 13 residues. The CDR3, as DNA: TGCGCCAGCAGCCAAGGGGGGAACACTGAAGCTTTCTTT. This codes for CASSQGGNTEAFF.

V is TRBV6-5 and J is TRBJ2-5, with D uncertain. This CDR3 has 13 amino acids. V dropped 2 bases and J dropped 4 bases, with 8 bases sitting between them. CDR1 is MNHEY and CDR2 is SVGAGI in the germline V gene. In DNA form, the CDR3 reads TGTGCCAGCAGTTACGCTTGGGGAGAGACCCAGTACTTC. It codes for CASSYAWGETQYF.

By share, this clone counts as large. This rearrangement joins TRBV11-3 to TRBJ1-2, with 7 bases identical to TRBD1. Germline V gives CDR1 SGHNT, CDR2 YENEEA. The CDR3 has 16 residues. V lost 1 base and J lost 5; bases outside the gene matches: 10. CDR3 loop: CASSLGIDRARYGYTF. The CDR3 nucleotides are TGTGCCAGCAGCTTAGGCATAGACAGGGCAAGATATGGCTACACCTTC. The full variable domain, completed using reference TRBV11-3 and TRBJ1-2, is EAGVVQSPRYKIIEKKQPVAFWCNPISGHNTLYWYLQNLGQGPELLIRYENEEAVDDSQLPKDRFSAERLKGVDSTLKIQPAELGDSAVYLCASSLGIDRARYGYTFGSGTRLTVV.

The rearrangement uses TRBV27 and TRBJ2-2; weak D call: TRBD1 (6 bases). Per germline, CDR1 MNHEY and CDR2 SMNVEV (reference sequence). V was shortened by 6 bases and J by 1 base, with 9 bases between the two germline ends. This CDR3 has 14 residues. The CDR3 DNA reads TGTGCCAGCAGCCCGGGACAGAACACCGGGGAGCTGTTTTTT. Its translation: CASSPGQNTGELFF.

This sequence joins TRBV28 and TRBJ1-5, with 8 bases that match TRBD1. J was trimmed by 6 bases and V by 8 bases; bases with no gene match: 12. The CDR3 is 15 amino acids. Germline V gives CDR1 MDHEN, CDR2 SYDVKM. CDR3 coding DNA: TGTGCCAGCTTAAAACAAGCAGGGGGCAGTCAGCCCCAGCATTTT. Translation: CASLKQAGGSQPQHF. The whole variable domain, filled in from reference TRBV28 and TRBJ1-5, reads DVKVTQSSRYLVKRTGEKVFLECVQDMDHENMFWYRQDPGLGLRLIYFSYDVKMKEKGDIPEGYSVSREKKERFSLILESASTNQTSMYLCASLKQAGGSQPQHFGDGTRLSIL.

The DNA for the CDR3 is TGTGCCAGTTCTAGCGGAGCCTCCTACGAGCAGTACTTC. It encodes CASSSGASYEQYF. This chain links TRBV7-8 with TRBJ2-7; TRBD2 aligns across 7 bases. J lost 0 bases, V lost 9 bases, and 5 bases had no gene match. This CDR3 comprises 13 residues. The V gene's germline CDR1 is SGHVS and CDR2 FQNEAQ.

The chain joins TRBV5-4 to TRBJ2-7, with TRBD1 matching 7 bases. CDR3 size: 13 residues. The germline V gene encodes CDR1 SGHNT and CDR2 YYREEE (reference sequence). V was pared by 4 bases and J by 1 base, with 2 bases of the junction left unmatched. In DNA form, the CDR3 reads TGTGCCAGCAGCCTGGACAGGTCCTACGAGCAGTACTTC. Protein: CASSLDRSYEQYF.

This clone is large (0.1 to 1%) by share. The CDR3 here is CASSRTSGSSYEQYF. CDR3 bases: TGTGCCAGCAGTCGGACTAGCGGGAGCTCCTACGAGCAGTACTTC. The gene calls are TRBV6-1 and TRBJ2-7; 13 bases are a match to TRBD2. Germline V gene lookup returns CDR1 MNHNS and CDR2 SASEGT. After removal of 5 bases from V and 0 bases from J, the junction contained 1 base not matched to a gene. The CDR3 covers 15 residues.

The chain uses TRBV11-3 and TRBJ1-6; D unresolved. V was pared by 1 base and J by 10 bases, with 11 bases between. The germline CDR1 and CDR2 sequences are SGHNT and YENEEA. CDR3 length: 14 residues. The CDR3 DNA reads TGTGCCAGCAGCTTAGTTTTTGGAAAATCACCCCTCCACTTT. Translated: CASSLVFGKSPLHF.